The rows below give T cell receptor beta chains drawn from one sample of a study of early T cells in non-severe SARS-CoV-2 infection. From the 5' RACE reads, TCRdb called clonotypes with MiXCR, one entry per CDR3 protein. The sample includes about 59,000 distinct CDR3 sequences, around 14% seen only once; the top ten take approximately 8.5%. Sequences were derived from whole blood, sampled at baseline. The receptor source for this set is an adult who was a healthcare worker with PCR-confirmed SARS-CoV-2 infection or an uninfected control (not recorded which). Each CDR3 is given with its conserved first and last residue. The D gene is left open where the match is weak. Size values are once, few and many counts, or a class for expanded clones, and some rows have none.

CASSRGRLSSYNEQFF | TGTGCCAGCAGCCGGGGGCGTCTGAGCTCCTACAATGAGCAGTTCTTC | TRBJ2-1 | few | TRBV4-2 | .
CASGLPRDTGTEAFF | TGTGCTAGTGGTTTGCCCAGGGACACCGGGACTGAAGCTTTCTTT | TRBJ1-1 | few | TRBV12-5 | .
CASSALQGVAGNTIYF | TGTGCCAGCAGCGCCCTACAGGGAGTGGCTGGAAACACCATATATTTT | TRBJ1-3 | . | TRBV9 | .
CASSQAIREGLFF | TGTGCCAGCAGCCAAGCAATTAGGGAGGGTTTATTCTTC | TRBJ2-1 | . | TRBV3-1 | TRBD2
CASSLVMETEAFF | TGTGCCAGCAGCTTAGTCATGGAGACTGAAGCTTTCTTT | TRBJ1-1 | . | TRBV7-2 | .
CASSPLDREETQYF | TGTGCCAGCTCACCGTTGGACAGGGAAGAGACCCAGTACTTC | TRBJ2-5 | . | TRBV18 | TRBD1
CASSRRSQPQHF | TGTGCCAGCAGCCGTCGGAGTCAGCCCCAGCATTTT | TRBJ1-5 | . | TRBV27 | .
CASSEGAGTQPQHF | TGTGCCAGCAGTGAAGGGGCAGGAACCCAGCCCCAGCATTTT | TRBJ1-5 | . | TRBV2 | .
CASSRFGTSGKGEQFF | TGTGCCAGCAGCCGGTTCGGGACTAGCGGGAAAGGGGAGCAGTTCTTC | TRBJ2-1 | . | TRBV4-2 | TRBD2
CASSWGDRGRDNEQFF | TGTGCCAGCAGCTGGGGGGACAGGGGCCGAGACAATGAGCAGTTCTTC | TRBJ2-1 | many | TRBV11-2 | TRBD1
CASSQIAGGPGTDTQYF | TGTGCCAGCAGCCAAATAGCGGGAGGGCCTGGCACAGATACGCAGTATTTT | TRBJ2-3 | few | TRBV3-1 | TRBD2
CSAFTGQGVKETQYF | TGCAGTGCCTTCACCGGACAGGGCGTGAAAGAGACCCAGTACTTC | TRBJ2-5 | many | TRBV20-1 | TRBD1
CASTPVGGTNYGYTF | TGTGCCAGCACTCCAGTGGGAGGGACCAACTATGGCTACACCTTC | TRBJ1-2 | . | TRBV12-3/TRBV12-4 | .
CASSQERAGRGEKLFF | TGCGCCAGCAGCCAAGAAAGGGCCGGAAGGGGAGAAAAACTGTTTTTT | TRBJ1-4 | many | TRBV4-1 | .
CASSVDAGSSYEQYF | TGTGCCAGCAGCGTCGATGCGGGGAGCTCCTACGAGCAGTACTTC | TRBJ2-7 | . | TRBV27 | .
CASSLSGPRGPQHF | TGTGCCAGCAGTTTGTCCGGGCCCAGGGGGCCCCAGCATTTT | TRBJ1-5 | . | TRBV12-3/TRBV12-4 | .
CSVMTGVNTGELFF | TGCAGCGTTATGACGGGGGTCAACACCGGGGAGCTGTTTTTT | TRBJ2-2 | many | TRBV29-1 | .
CAWSPGWNTEAFF | TGTGCCTGGAGTCCCGGCTGGAACACTGAAGCTTTCTTT | TRBJ1-1 | few | TRBV30 | .
CASSFGLAGNNEQFF | TGTGCTAGCAGCTTTGGTCTAGCAGGAAACAATGAGCAGTTCTTC | TRBJ2-1 | . | TRBV7-7 | .
CASSQDQDYGYTF | TGCGCCAGCAGCCAAGACCAGGACTATGGCTACACCTTC | TRBJ1-2 | . | TRBV4-1 | .
CASTVSGLETQYF | TGTGCCAGCACCGTTAGCGGGCTAGAGACCCAGTACTTC | TRBJ2-5 | . | TRBV7-9 | TRBD2
CAWSVKDKYSNQPQHF | TGTGCCTGGAGTGTAAAGGACAAATATAGCAATCAGCCCCAGCATTTT | TRBJ1-5 | . | TRBV30 | .
CASSLGGRGSYNSPLHF | TGTGCCAGCAGTTTAGGCGGCAGGGGTTCCTATAATTCACCCCTCCACTTT | TRBJ1-6 | many | TRBV12-3/TRBV12-4 | .
CAWSVTSGWGSSTDTQYF | TGTGCCTGGAGTGTCACGAGCGGTTGGGGATCTAGCACAGATACGCAGTATTTT | TRBJ2-3 | medium-sized | TRBV30 | .
CASSILSGAGNIQYF | TGTGCCAGTAGTATATTATCGGGGGCTGGAAACATTCAGTACTTC | TRBJ2-4 | . | TRBV19 | .
CASSDPGRGSSYEQYF | TGTGCCAGCAGTGATCCTGGACGGGGAAGCTCCTACGAGCAGTACTTC | TRBJ2-7 | . | TRBV6-5 | .
CASSLKTGGDGYTF | TGTGCCAGCAGCTTAAAGACAGGGGGCGATGGCTACACCTTC | TRBJ1-2 | many | TRBV7-9 | TRBD1
CASSYRNEQFF | TGTGCCAGCAGCTACCGTAATGAGCAGTTCTTC | TRBJ2-1 | few | TRBV11-3 | .
CASSLYGVSGANVLTF | TGTGCCAGCAGTCTTTACGGGGTCTCTGGGGCCAACGTCCTGACTTTC | TRBJ2-6 | . | TRBV2 | .
CASSSTSIQQFF | TGTGCCAGCAGCTCCACGAGTATCCAGCAGTTCTTC | TRBJ2-1 | . | TRBV7-9 | .
CATSDSGSGLSYEQYF | TGTGCCACCAGTGATTCCGGGTCCGGACTCTCCTACGAGCAGTACTTC | TRBJ2-7 | few | TRBV24-1 | .
CSAGQGGEKLFF | TGCAGCGCGGGACAGGGAGGCGAAAAACTGTTTTTT | TRBJ1-4 | . | TRBV29-1 | TRBD1
CASSVGLNQPQHF | TGTGCCAGCAGCGTGGGACTGAATCAGCCCCAGCATTTT | TRBJ1-5 | few | TRBV9 | .
CAWSQSRGWGTEAFF | TGTGCCTGGAGCCAGAGCAGGGGTTGGGGAACTGAAGCTTTCTTT | TRBJ1-1 | . | TRBV30 | .
CASSPGILGQGNEKLFF | TGTGCCAGCTCACCAGGAATCTTGGGACAGGGAAACGAAAAACTGTTTTTT | TRBJ1-4 | few | TRBV18 | TRBD1
CASSIEVRGETQYF | TGTGCCAGCAGCATCGAGGTCCGGGGGGAGACCCAGTACTTC | TRBJ2-5 | few | TRBV28 | .
CASSKGSSGDPYNEQFF | TGTGCCAGCAGCAAAGGTAGTAGCGGAGACCCCTACAATGAGCAGTTCTTC | TRBJ2-1 | many | TRBV21-1 | .
CASSPSGPISGANVLTF | TGTGCCAGCTCACCATCAGGGCCCATCTCTGGGGCCAACGTCCTGACTTTC | TRBJ2-6 | many | TRBV18 | .
CASSYSWTSGNTGELFF | TGTGCCAGCAGTTACTCCTGGACTAGCGGGAACACCGGGGAGCTGTTTTTT | TRBJ2-2 | few | TRBV6-5 | TRBD2
CASSLVASGGAVRYEQYF | TGTGCCAGCAGCTTAGTCGCTAGCGGGGGGGCGGTTCGCTACGAGCAGTACTTC | TRBJ2-7 | many | TRBV7-6 | TRBD2
CASSRDRTAYEQYF | TGTGCCAGCAGCCGGGACAGGACGGCCTACGAGCAGTACTTC | TRBJ2-7 | few | TRBV3-1 | TRBD1
CSVDIADTQYF | TGCAGCGTTGACATAGCAGATACGCAGTATTTT | TRBJ2-3 | many | TRBV29-1 | .
CASSFSSGRGASEQFF | TGTGCCAGCAGTTTTAGCTCAGGGCGGGGGGCTAGTGAGCAGTTCTTC | TRBJ2-1 | many | TRBV27 | TRBD2
CSVETYNEQFF | TGCAGCGTGGAAACCTACAATGAGCAGTTCTTC | TRBJ2-1 | . | TRBV29-1 | .
CASSVTGLSNQPQHF | TGTGCCAGCTCAGTGACAGGGCTTAGCAATCAGCCCCAGCATTTT | TRBJ1-5 | few | TRBV18 | TRBD1
CASSARTMSSGNTIYF | TGTGCCAGCAGCGCCCGGACAATGAGCTCTGGAAACACCATATATTTT | TRBJ1-3 | few | TRBV9 | .
CASSFQGGRNTEAFF | TGTGCCAGCAGCTTCCAGGGGGGCCGGAACACTGAAGCTTTCTTT | TRBJ1-1 | . | TRBV7-2 | TRBD1
CASRTSGRGRYEQYF | TGTGCCAGCAGGACAAGCGGACGGGGGCGCTACGAGCAGTACTTC | TRBJ2-7 | few | TRBV11-2 | .
CASSPLMGLAGEDSSYNEQFF | TGCGCCAGCAGCCCACTAATGGGACTAGCGGGGGAGGACAGCTCCTACAATGAGCAGTTCTTC | TRBJ2-1 | few | TRBV4-3 | TRBD2
CATIRGGYTDTQYF | TGTGCCACCATCCGCGGGGGCTACACAGATACGCAGTATTTT | TRBJ2-3 | few | TRBV2 | .
CASSTLNTEAFF | TGTGCCAGCAGCACCCTGAACACTGAAGCTTTCTTT | TRBJ1-1 | . | TRBV5-6 | .
CASSPGLAGVDTQYF | TGTGCCAGCAGCCCTGGACTAGCGGGGGTCGATACGCAGTATTTT | TRBJ2-3 | . | TRBV7-3 | TRBD2
CASSYLAGGPHHEQFF | TGTGCCAGCAGTTACCTAGCGGGGGGGCCGCACCATGAGCAGTTCTTC | TRBJ2-1 | . | TRBV6-2/TRBV6-3 | TRBD2